This T cell receptor beta chain was recovered during a study of control samples from healthy donors and cancer patients (TCRdb year 2020). V loses 1 base of germline sequence and J loses 2 bases, and the interval between the two ends is 9 bases. The CDR3, cysteine through phenylalanine, is 16 amino acids long. Only the CDR3 region is kept as DNA, spanning 48 bases read in frame from base 1. Taken from the germline V gene (reference sequence), the CDR1 and CDR2 loops are LGHDT and YNNKEL. In the case of this clone: The antigen it recognizes is unknown. There are no base qualities to consult, and no much larger clone falls within one base.

The protocol used for the library was the immunoSEQ multiplex PCR assay. TCRdb obtained this table from immuneACCESS and retained in-frame rearrangements with V and J assigned. These tables miss some clones; where compared with another copy, unresolved V genes account for less than half of the shortfall, and the remainder is unexplained. The sample contains under 75,000 clones, approximately 85% of them found a single time. The ten most abundant clones make up roughly 5.1% of the sample. Material: blood. The receptor comes from a man aged 40-50 years in good health. Rearrangement joined TRBV3-1 (or the pseudogene TRBV3-2) to TRBJ2-6, with no confidently assigned D gene. The CDR3 sequence is CASSQGGPPGANVLTF. The nucleotide sequence reads as follows: TGTGCCAGCAGCCAAGGCGGACCACCTGGGGCCAACGTCCTGACTTTC.